This section outlines one TCR beta chain sequence together with its context. These data belong to a study of blood T cell repertoires in COVID-19. Study at large: Some COVID-19 samples were acute and others convalescent; all came from the United States, Italy and Spain. T cells, B-cell-depleted T cells, or PBMCs supplied cDNA or gDNA.

This CDR3 has 15 residues. In germline, CDR1 is MNHEY, CDR2 SVGAGI. J gave up 3 bases and V 8 bases, and 12 bases lay outside the gene matches. Authors' data handling: It was from reference gene primer amplification that nucleated cell counts were estimated. Generated by immunoSEQ multiplex PCR, the TCRdb table keeps only in-frame clones and is missing some. That table supplies the V and J calls and clone size; D and trimming were determined from the DNA. Among about 140,000 clones listed, about 80% were seen once. V is TRBV6-5 and J is TRBJ2-5; 7 nucleotides align to TRBD2. The source is an older man who had recovered from COVID-19. Input material: peripheral blood. CDR3 residues: CASALGGRGEETQYF. The DNA of the CDR3 is TGTGCCAGCGCGTTGGGCGGGAGAGGGGAAGAGACCCAGTACTTC.